The 25 T cell receptor beta chains given below trace back to one sample, sequenced in a study of sequential checkpoint blockade in melanoma. The protocol was immunoSEQ multiplex PCR, while the TCRdb copy is restricted to in-frame clones and leaves out a portion. The sample includes roughly 18,000 clones, 55% to 75% seen only once; the top ten take approximately 20%. Regarding treatment: randomized to nivolumab then ipilimumab (arm A) or the reverse (arm B). The starting material was CD8+ T cells sorted from blood (inferred from file names), obtained from a patient given nivolumab and ipilimumab in sequence. Receptors were obtained from a human donor with melanoma.

On this clone: A far larger clone is one nucleotide away, so this likely arose from a read error. CDR3 coding DNA: TGTGCCAGCAGCCTTAGAGCGGCTAGCGGGGGCTCAGATACGCAGTATTTT. It yields the protein CASSLRAASGGSDTQYF. V gene TRBV7-9 combines with J gene TRBJ2-3; 10 positions agree with TRBD2. The V gene's germline CDR1 is SEHNR and CDR2 FQNEAQ (reference sequence). This CDR3 region has 17 residues. V trimming: 5 bases; J trimming: 4 bases; junction bases outside the gene matches: 12. Full variable domain (remainder filled in from reference TRBV7-9 and TRBJ2-3): DTGVSQNPRHKITKRGQNVTFRCDPISEHNRLYWYRQTLGQGPEFLTYFQNEAQLEKSRLLSDRFSAERPKGSFSTLEIQRTEQGDSAMYLCASSLRAASGGSDTQYFGPGTRLTVL.

This clone was seen a single time. The chain links TRBV19 to TRBJ1-5, with 8 bases that match TRBD1. V was pared by 1 base and J by 4 bases, with 3 bases of the junction left unmatched. Germline V CDR1 and CDR2: LNHDA, SQIVND (reference sequence). The CDR3 sequence is 15 residues long. The DNA of the CDR3 is TGTGCCAGTAGTATAGGCGGACAGGGAAATCAGCCCCAGCATTTT. Its protein is CASSIGGQGNQPQHF.

This clone appeared a few times. Since a far larger clone is one base different, this is likely a read error. It is likely a read error, because the conserved phenylalanine at the end of the CDR3 is missing. J is TRBJ2-7 and V is TRBV10-2, with D possibly matching TRBD2 (5 bases). Trimming removed 0 bases at V and 6 bases at J, with 12 bases between. The length of the CDR3 is 14 residues. Germline-derived CDR1 and CDR2 are WSHSY and SAAADI. The CDR3 DNA reads TGCGCCAGCAGTGAGTCGACGGGGATTATCGAGCAGTACCTC. It codes for CASSESTGIIEQYL.

The V gene is TRBV19, the J gene TRBJ2-2; 7 nucleotides line up with TRBD1. Germline trimming cut 0 bases from V and 2 bases from J; bases unmatched to any gene: 9. The CDR3 is 18 amino acids. Germline V gene data show CDR1 as LNHDA and CDR2 as SQIVND (reference sequence). CDR3 amino acids: CASSIDHIGQANTGELFF. The CDR3 coding sequence is TGTGCCAGTAGTATAGATCACATCGGACAGGCCAACACCGGGGAGCTGTTTTTT. Full variable domain (rest looked up from reference TRBV19 and TRBJ2-2): DGGITQSPKYLFRKEGQNVTLSCEQNLNHDAMYWYRQDPGQGLRLIYYSQIVNDFQKGDIAEGYSVSREKKESFPLTVTSAQKNPTAFYLCASSIDHIGQANTGELFFGEGSRLTVL.

This chain joins TRBV2 and TRBJ1-5, with TRBD1 identical over 7 bases. CDR1 and CDR2 from the germline V gene are SNHLY and FYNNEI. The CDR3 loop spans 17 amino acids. Germline trimming cut 3 bases from V and 3 bases from J; bases unmatched to any gene: 11. CDR3 loop: CASSDPRTGDFNQPQHF. DNA for the CDR3: TGTGCCAGCAGTGACCCTAGGACAGGAGATTTCAATCAGCCCCAGCATTTT. Together with reference TRBV2 and TRBJ1-5, the CDR3 gives the full variable domain: EPEVTQTPSHQVTQMGQEVILRCVPISNHLYFYWYRQILGQKVEFLVSFYNNEISEKSEIFDDQFSVERPDGSNFTLKIRSTKLEDSAMYFCASSDPRTGDFNQPQHFGDGTRLSIL.

This clone is medium-sized in the sample. The V and J genes are TRBV6-6 and TRBJ2-1; D perhaps matches TRBD2 (6 bases). Germline CDR1 is MNHNY and CDR2 is SVGAGI (reference sequence). This CDR3 is 16 amino acids long. V lost 0 bases to trimming and J lost 1 base, with 10 bases between them. The CDR3 reads CASSYSGSGSYNEQFF. The CDR3 bases are TGTGCCAGCAGTTACTCGGGTAGCGGATCCTACAATGAGCAGTTCTTC.

The DNA of the CDR3 is TGTGCCAGCAGCTTATCGGTCACCTTCTACGAGCAGTACTTC. Translating gives CASSLSVTFYEQYF. The V and J genes are TRBV11-2 and TRBJ2-7, with D hard to call. This CDR3 contains 14 residues. Trimming cost V 2 bases and J 3 bases, with 11 bases left between them. CDR1 is SGHAT, CDR2 FQNNGV, per germline.

The V gene is TRBV7-3, the J gene TRBJ2-1; 12 nucleotides match TRBD2. Germline V gene lookup returns CDR1 SGHTA and CDR2 FQGTGA. V dropped 5 bases and J dropped 7; count of bases not matched to a gene: 3. The CDR3 totals 14 residues. CDR3 sequence (DNA): TGTGCCAGCAGCGAAGGGACTAGCGGGAATGAGCAGTTCTTC. As protein: CASSEGTSGNEQFF. Based on the CDR3 plus reference TRBV7-3 and TRBJ2-1, the full variable domain is GAGVSQTPSNKVTEKGKYVELRCDPISGHTALYWYRQSLGQGPEFLIYFQGTGAADDSGLPNDRFFAVRPEGSVSTLKIQRTERGDSAVYLCASSEGTSGNEQFFGPGTRLTVL.

The chain couples TRBV6-5 to TRBJ2-7, with 8 bases lining up with TRBD1. V shed 5 bases, J shed 7 bases, and the junction held 13 bases outside the gene matches. CDR3 length equals 15 residues. Germline values: CDR1 MNHEY, CDR2 SVGAGI. The DNA for the CDR3 is TGTGCCAGCAGTGTTACACAGGGGGGTGGGGTTGAGCAGTACTTC. Its protein is CASSVTQGGGVEQYF.

This chain connects TRBV10-3 to TRBJ2-2; 8 bases align to TRBD1. Germline V CDR1 and CDR2: ENHRY, SYGVKD. CDR3 length equals 11 residues. The V segment lost 9 bases and the J segment 10 bases; nucleotides outside the gene matches: 4. The CDR3 DNA reads as TGTGCCATAAACCAGGGGGCGGAGCTGTTTTTT. Translated, it gives CAINQGAELFF.

The V gene is TRBV25-1, the J gene TRBJ2-1; D possibly corresponds to TRBD1 (5 bases). The ends were cut back, 1 base at V and 10 bases at J, with 8 bases in the middle. The CDR3 sequence is 12 residues long. Germline V lookup: CDR1 MGHDK, CDR2 SYGVNS. The CDR3 DNA follows: TGTGCCAGCAGTGAATGGGGCAGAGAGCAGTTCTTC. Its translation is CASSEWGREQFF.

There are a few counts of this clone. The rearrangement uses TRBV19 and TRBJ2-3; 8 bases agree with TRBD2. The CDR3 is made up of 17 amino acids. Germline trimming cut 7 bases from V and 9 bases from J; bases unmatched to any gene: 21. Germline CDR1 reads LNHDA; CDR2 reads SQIVND (reference sequence). DNA of the CDR3: TGTGCCAGTACCGCATACTGGGGTAGCGGGGAGACCATAACGCAGTATTTT. It yields the protein CASTAYWGSGETITQYF.

The J gene is TRBJ1-1, the V gene TRBV13, with D possibly matching TRBD1 (5 bases). Germline V CDR1 and CDR2: PRHDT, FYEKMQ (reference sequence). This CDR3 is 16 amino acids long. Between the trimmed V and J ends, which lost 3 bases and 1 base, there was a span of 15 bases. CDR3 amino acids: CASSFRGTTANTEAFF. The CDR3 coding sequence is TGTGCCAGCAGCTTCCGGGGGACCACAGCGAACACTGAAGCTTTCTTT.

The J gene is TRBJ1-1, the V gene TRBV18, with D maybe TRBD1 (5 bases). The V gene lost 3 bases and the J gene lost 1 base, with 9 bases spanning the gap. The CDR3 extends over 14 amino acids. The germline CDR1 and CDR2 sequences are KGHSH and LQKENI. The CDR3 loop reads CASSPTGGNTEAFF. Written as DNA, the CDR3 is TGTGCCAGCTCACCGACCGGGGGGAACACTGAAGCTTTCTTT.

This clone was picked up a small number of times. The V gene is TRBV4-1, the J gene TRBJ1-5; D is unresolved. Germline V gives CDR1 MGHRA, CDR2 YSYEKL. This CDR3 has 15 amino acids. Trimming pared 2 bases from V and 0 bases from J, leaving 8 bases between. CDR3 sequence: CASSQHGDSNQPQHF. The CDR3 region has the DNA TGCGCCAGCAGCCAACACGGTGATAGCAATCAGCCCCAGCATTTT.

This CDR3 reads CASRLSYEQYF. CDR3 DNA: TGTGCCAGCAGGCTATCCTACGAGCAGTACTTC. The rearrangement uses TRBV6-5 and TRBJ2-7; D is unclear. This CDR3 region has 11 residues. Trimming removed 6 bases from V and 1 base from J, with 4 bases in between. Germline lookup yields CDR1 MNHEY and CDR2 SVGAGI.

This clone was detected once. The rearrangement uses TRBV7-9 and TRBJ2-3, with TRBD2 as a possible D gene (5 bases). Trimming removed 0 bases from V and 1 base from J, with 14 bases in between. The germline gives CDR1 SEHNR, CDR2 FQNEAQ (reference sequence). CDR3 length equals 17 residues. The CDR3 spells CASSLAGRTYGTDTQYF. The CDR3 nucleotides are TGTGCCAGCAGCTTAGCAGGGAGAACGTACGGCACAGATACGCAGTATTTT.

This sequence joins TRBV30 and TRBJ2-3; TRBD2 agrees at 9 bases. This CDR3 is built from 14 residues. The germline V gene has CDR1 GTSNPN and CDR2 SVGIG (reference sequence). V lost 4 bases, J lost 4 bases, and 6 bases stayed unmatched. The chain's CDR3 is CAWISGSLPDTQYF. CDR3 coding DNA: TGTGCCTGGATTAGCGGGAGTTTGCCAGATACGCAGTATTTT.

The chain uses TRBV27 and TRBJ2-1, with D possibly matching TRBD2 (5 bases). This CDR3 comprises 12 residues. Germline CDR1 MNHEY, CDR2 SMNVEV (reference sequence). Trimming cost V 3 bases and J 9 bases, with 9 bases left between them. CDR3 bases: TGTGCCAGCAGTTTGGACTTCTTTGAGCAGTTCTTC. This translates into CASSLDFFEQFF.

For the CDR3, the DNA is TGTGCCAGCAGCTATCGACAGGGACATACCTACGAGCAGTACTTC. It encodes CASSYRQGHTYEQYF. The chain links TRBV7-8 to TRBJ2-7; 7 bases fit TRBD1. The CDR3 loop spans 15 amino acids. Germline-derived CDR1 and CDR2 are SGHVS and FQNEAQ. The trim removed 4 bases at V and 2 bases at J, leaving 8 bases unmatched.

The chain combines TRBV4-1 with TRBJ1-1; no reliable D call. From germline, CDR1 is MGHRA and CDR2 YSYEKL. This CDR3 has 14 residues. V was pared by 0 bases and J by 1 base, with 6 bases between. The CDR3 region is CASSQDLWNTEAFF. For the CDR3, the DNA is TGCGCCAGCAGCCAAGATCTCTGGAACACTGAAGCTTTCTTT.

This clone occurred once. The rearrangement links TRBV27 to TRBJ2-1; 7 nucleotides agree with TRBD2. The CDR3 is made up of 14 amino acids. V gave up 3 bases and J gave up 6 bases; unmatched junction bases: 5. The V gene's germline CDR1 is MNHEY and CDR2 SMNVEV (reference sequence). The CDR3 sequence is CASSFLAEGNEQFF. The CDR3 nucleotides are TGTGCCAGCAGTTTTCTAGCGGAGGGCAATGAGCAGTTCTTC.

The chain carries TRBV30 and TRBJ2-1, with a weak D call TRBD2 (7 bases). CDR1 is GTSNPN, CDR2 SVGIG, per germline (reference sequence). Deletions cut 7 bases from V and 0 bases from J, with 16 bases between. This CDR3 has 15 amino acids. This CDR3 is CALVGGPSSYNEQFF. The CDR3 bases are TGTGCCTTGGTGGGGGGGCCCAGCTCCTACAATGAGCAGTTCTTC.

The chain links TRBV28 to TRBJ1-1; D unresolved. The CDR3 runs to 14 residues. Trimming stripped 7 bases from V and 0 bases from J, with 12 bases between. The germline gives CDR1 MDHEN, CDR2 SYDVKM. CDR3 amino acids: CASNSLLVNTEAFF. In nucleotides, the CDR3 is TGTGCCAGCAACAGTTTGTTGGTGAACACTGAAGCTTTCTTT.

V and J are TRBV7-8 and TRBJ2-3, with 11 positions matching TRBD2. Germline CDR1 and CDR2: SGHVS and FQNEAQ. The CDR3 runs 15 residues. V trimming: 2 bases; J trimming: 6 bases; junction bases outside the gene matches: 4. CDR3 protein: CASSLTSGRADTQYF. In DNA, the CDR3 is TGTGCCAGCAGCTTAACTAGCGGGAGAGCGGATACGCAGTATTTT.